This note documents a single T cell receptor (beta chain) sequence. The CDR3 sequence is 16 residues long. The germline gives CDR1 LGHDT, CDR2 YNNKEL (reference sequence). V lost 5 bases to trimming and J lost 7 bases; unmatched junction nucleotides: 9. Patients at the Seattle site were enrolled during active infection and followed longitudinally. Authors' data handling: Estimation of nucleated cell counts relied on the amplification of reference gene primers. Sequencing was performed with immunoSEQ multiplex PCR; in TCRdb, only in-frame clones are kept and a portion is missing. D and trimming come from the DNA, and the V and J calls and clone size come from that table. This repertoire shows under 200,000 clones, 84% found once; its top ten account for more than 14%. These data are taken from a study of blood T cell repertoires in COVID-19. Study in general: The study drew acute and convalescent COVID-19 samples from the United States, Italy and Spain. The analysed material was cDNA or gDNA that came from T cells, B-cell-depleted T cells, or PBMCs.

Source material: peripheral blood. The chain joins TRBV3-1 (or the pseudogene TRBV3-2) to TRBJ1-6; 9 nucleotides line up with TRBD1. This clonotype was obtained from a woman aged 70 to 79 with COVID-19, enrolled during active disease. CDR3 protein: CASSLTGGRRNSPLHF. The CDR3 nucleotides read TGTGCCAGCAGCTTGACAGGGGGGCGGCGAAATTCACCCCTCCACTTT.